This entry lists 32 T cell receptor beta chains sequenced from one sample in a study of beta chain features in type 1 diabetes. Their antigen targets remain unknown. The investigators reverse transcribed all of the isolated RNA, so they sequenced expressed TCRB transcripts. TCRdb keeps only in-frame clones here, not all; method: immunoSEQ multiplex PCR. In the table there are approximately 140,000 clones, around 10% of which are singletons. Broader study findings: Within each of all four CD4+ subsets, Type 1 diabetes patients had TCRB CDR3s that were moderately but significantly shorter.

Sequencing was carried out using central memory CD4+ T cells from blood. These receptors were collected from a young man with type 1 diabetes.

This clone was recorded a few times. The chain is built from TRBV4-3 and TRBJ2-3; 7 bases are a match to TRBD2. The CDR3 has 20 residues. Germline-derived CDR1 and CDR2 are LGHNA and YSLEER. Unmatched junction bases numbered 15, after V lost 0 bases and J lost 0 bases. The CDR3 nucleotides are TGCGCCAGCAGCCAAGATAAGTTGGTAGCGGGCGACGCAAGCACAGATACGCAGTATTTT. It specifies CASSQDKLVAGDASTDTQYF.

The table lists this clone with a few counts. The V gene is TRBV5-1, the J gene TRBJ2-1, with 10 bases that match TRBD1. The junction had 9 bases not matched to a gene; V was cut back by 7 bases and J by 8 bases. The CDR3 consists of 14 residues. Germline CDR1 is SGHRS and CDR2 is YFSETQ. The CDR3 DNA reads TGCGCCAGCGCCGGGACAGGGGCGACCTATGAGCAGTTCTTC. This translates into CASAGTGATYEQFF.

This clone was recorded a few times. The chain's CDR3 is CASSSTIAGAYEQYF. CDR3 bases: TGTGCCAGCAGTTCTACTATCGCGGGGGCCTACGAGCAGTACTTC. The chain couples TRBV6-6 to TRBJ2-7, with 7 positions matching TRBD2. This CDR3 comprises 15 residues. J gave up 2 bases and V 4 bases, and 8 bases lay outside the gene matches. Per the germline V gene, CDR1 is MNHNY and CDR2 is SVGAGI (reference sequence).

This clone has just a few counts. This rearrangement joins TRBV29-1 to TRBJ1-4, with D hard to call. The V and J ends lost 7 bases and 8 bases respectively, with 20 bases between them. The CDR3 totals 14 residues. CDR1 is SQVTM and CDR2 is ANQGSEA in the germline V gene. The CDR3 sequence: CSGGAGGGGEKLFF. The CDR3 DNA follows: TGCAGCGGTGGAGCGGGCGGAGGTGGCGAAAAACTGTTTTTT.

As regards this clone: At the DNA level, this CDR3 is encoded by other sequences in the same sample as well. V gene TRBV2 combines with J gene TRBJ1-1, with a tentative D call TRBD1 (5 bases). This CDR3 comprises 13 residues. V shed 6 bases and J shed 1 base, with 9 bases lying between them. Germline V lookup: CDR1 SNHLY, CDR2 FYNNEI. CDR3 region: CASRRDRNTEAFF. The DNA for the CDR3 is TGTGCCAGCAGGCGCGACAGGAACACTGAAGCTTTCTTT.

This clone was counted between two and nine times. Other nucleotide sequences in the sample specify the same CDR3. This chain joins TRBV5-1 and TRBJ2-7, with D possibly TRBD2 on 6 matching bases. This CDR3 is 13 amino acids long. The germline V and J ends were trimmed by 0 bases and 5 bases, with 9 bases remaining between them. The germline CDR1 and CDR2 sequences are SGHRS and YFSETQ. The CDR3 sequence: CASSLVAENEQYF. The CDR3 nucleotides are TGCGCCAGCAGCTTGGTAGCGGAGAACGAGCAGTACTTC.

This chain links TRBV5-5 with TRBJ1-4, with TRBD1 matching 11 bases. This CDR3 region has 14 residues. Germline values: CDR1 SGHKS, CDR2 YYEKEE (reference sequence). V lost 5 bases to trimming and J lost 8 bases; unmatched junction nucleotides: 5. The CDR3 DNA sequence: TGTGCCAGCAGGCAGGGACAGGGGGAGGAAAAACTGTTTTTT. Translated, it gives CASRQGQGEEKLFF. Variable domain in full (rest from reference TRBV5-5 and TRBJ1-4): DAGVTQSPTHLIKTRGQQVTLRCSPISGHKSVSWYQQVLGQGPQFIFQYYEKEERGRGNFPDRFSARQFPNYSSELNVNALLLGDSALYLCASRQGQGEEKLFFGSGTQLSVL.

This clone was counted between two and nine times. The CDR3 sequence: CASSQFGNLGGSNQPQHF. The CDR3 nucleotides are TGCGCCAGCAGTCAATTTGGGAATCTAGGGGGTAGCAATCAGCCCCAGCATTTT. V is TRBV23-1 and J is TRBJ1-5; possible D gene TRBD1, 6 bases. TRBV23-1 is noted as an ORF with a role that remains uncertain. Trimming took off 1 base at V and 0 bases at J, with 16 bases between the two ends. The CDR3 consists of 18 residues.

This clone was observed a handful of times. The V and J genes are TRBV6-5 and TRBJ2-6; weak D call: TRBD2 (6 bases). V lost 7 bases to trimming and J lost 4 bases, with 11 bases between them. This CDR3 has 14 amino acids. Germline assignment: CDR1 MNHEY and CDR2 SVGAGI. The CDR3 sequence: CASNPGAGANVLTF. As DNA, the CDR3 is TGTGCCAGCAATCCGGGAGCCGGGGCCAACGTCCTGACTTTC.

V usage is TRBV2 and J usage is TRBJ1-6; no firm D call. The CDR3 consists of 16 residues. CDR1 and CDR2 (germline): SNHLY, FYNNEI. Trimming shortened V by 6 bases and J by 0 bases, and 12 bases separated the two germline ends. The CDR3 bases are TGTGCCAGCAGGCCGGGGATAAGCTCCTATAATTCACCCCTCCACTTT. Translating gives CASRPGISSYNSPLHF.

The chain is built from TRBV2 and TRBJ2-3; 10 bases match TRBD2. After removal of 6 bases from V and 2 bases from J, the junction contained 5 bases not matched to a gene. CDR3 length: 15 residues. Per the germline V gene, CDR1 is SNHLY and CDR2 is FYNNEI. In DNA form, the CDR3 reads TGTGCCAGCAGCTGGACTAGCGGCTACACAGATACGCAGTATTTT. Translating it yields CASSWTSGYTDTQYF.

This clone was detected only a few times. V usage is TRBV23-1 and J usage is TRBJ2-7; D unresolved. TRBV23-1 qualifies as an ORF whose function is uncertain. This CDR3 has 13 amino acids. V was cut by 4 bases and J by 3 bases, with 10 bases left in between. CDR3 nucleotide sequence: TGCGCCAGCAGTCGGGCAACCCTCTACGAGCAGTACTTC. Its translation is CASSRATLYEQYF.

This clone was detected only a few times. V is TRBV14 and J is TRBJ1-2, with D perhaps TRBD1 (5 bases). Per germline, CDR1 SGHDN and CDR2 FVKESK. This CDR3 contains 15 residues. With 0 bases removed from V and 5 bases from J, the gap between germline ends came to 13 bases. The CDR3 reads CASSQEAAGGYGYTF. For the CDR3, the DNA is TGTGCCAGCAGCCAAGAGGCAGCGGGGGGATATGGCTACACCTTC.

This sequence joins TRBV5-1 and TRBJ2-1, with 7 bases that match TRBD2. The CDR3 runs to 16 residues. Germline CDR1 SGHRS, CDR2 YFSETQ. V lost 3 bases, J lost 4 bases, and 10 bases stayed unmatched. The CDR3, as DNA: TGCGCCAGCAGCTATACTGGACTAGGCTATTACAATGAGCAGTTCTTC. It specifies CASSYTGLGYYNEQFF.

This clone was observed a handful of times. The chain recombines TRBV2 with TRBJ2-3; 9 bases are a match to TRBD1. The CDR3 sequence is 14 residues long. Looked up from germline, CDR1 is SNHLY and CDR2 is FYNNEI. V gave up 4 bases and J gave up 1 base; unmatched junction bases: 0. CDR3 residues: CASSGTGGTDTQYF. The CDR3, as DNA: TGTGCCAGCAGTGGGACAGGGGGCACAGATACGCAGTATTTT.

The rearrangement uses TRBV9 and TRBJ2-6; a weak D match, TRBD1 (5 bases). V was shortened by 2 bases and J by 4 bases, with 10 bases between the two germline ends. Germline CDR1 and CDR2: SGDLS and YYNGEE. The CDR3 extends over 15 amino acids. CDR3 bases: TGTGCCAGCAGCGTCAGGGCTGCGGGGGCCAACGTCCTGACTTTC. Amino acid sequence: CASSVRAAGANVLTF.

This clone was detected a few times. The chain has TRBV25-1 and TRBJ2-7; tentatively, D is TRBD1 (6 bases). The CDR3 loop spans 17 amino acids. The germline V and J ends were trimmed by 3 bases and 0 bases, with 18 bases remaining between them. The germline V gene encodes CDR1 MGHDK and CDR2 SYGVNS. CDR3 coding DNA: TGTGCCAGCAGTGAGGCCGAGGGTCGACAGGCCTCCTACGAGCAGTACTTC. This gives the protein CASSEAEGRQASYEQYF.

This clone has more than one count but fewer than ten. V usage is TRBV28 and J usage is TRBJ2-1, with TRBD2 as a possible D gene (6 bases). This CDR3 is 15 amino acids long. Germline-derived CDR1 and CDR2 are MDHEN and SYDVKM. Trimming removed 6 bases from V and 7 bases from J, with 19 bases in between. Written as DNA, the CDR3 is TGTGCCAGCAGCCCCGGAGGGTCCCCTTCGAATGAGCAGTTCTTC. Translating gives CASSPGGSPSNEQFF. Drawing the rest from reference TRBV28 and TRBJ2-1, the complete variable domain is DVKVTQSSRYLVKRTGEKVFLECVQDMDHENMFWYRQDPGLGLRLIYFSYDVKMKEKGDIPEGYSVSREKKERFSLILESASTNQTSMYLCASSPGGSPSNEQFFGPGTRLTVL.

The rearrangement links TRBV11-3 to TRBJ2-6; D call uncertain. Germline V CDR1 and CDR2: SGHNT, YENEEA. This CDR3 comprises 14 residues. The V and J ends lost 5 bases and 0 bases respectively, with 5 bases between them. DNA of the CDR3: TGTGCCAGCAGCCCGTACTCTGGGGCCAACGTCCTGACTTTC. Protein: CASSPYSGANVLTF.

This clone was observed a handful of times. The genes are TRBV6-1 and TRBJ1-2; 7 nucleotides line up with TRBD1. CDR1 and CDR2 (germline): MNHNS, SASEGT. Trimming cost V 6 bases and J 3 bases; bases outside gene matches: 4. The CDR3 loop spans 13 amino acids. The CDR3 loop reads CASRAGQDYGYTF. The CDR3 nucleotides are TGTGCCAGCAGAGCCGGACAGGACTATGGCTACACCTTC.

This clone turned up a few times. The V gene is TRBV7-2, the J gene TRBJ1-3; TRBD1 aligns across 8 bases. The J segment lost 4 bases and the V segment lost 4 bases, leaving 3 bases of the junction unmatched. This CDR3 has 14 amino acids. The germline gives CDR1 SGHTA, CDR2 FQGNSA. In DNA, the CDR3 is TGTGCCAGCAGCTCGAGGACAGGGGGAAACACCATATATTTT. This encodes CASSSRTGGNTIYF.

This clone has more than one count but fewer than ten. The rearrangement links TRBV4-3 to TRBJ2-2, with TRBD1 as a possible D gene (5 bases). CDR1 is LGHNA, CDR2 YSLEER, per germline. Trimming removed 1 base from V and 4 bases from J, with 10 bases in between. The CDR3 runs to 15 residues. The CDR3 DNA reads TGCGCCAGCAGCCAAGGTGCGCAGGGCACCGGGGAGCTGTTTTTT. Translating gives CASSQGAQGTGELFF.

In this sample, this clone turned up a few times. The V and J genes are TRBV10-3 and TRBJ1-1, with 8 bases fitting TRBD1. The length of the CDR3 is 16 residues. Germline CDR1 reads ENHRY; CDR2 reads SYGVKD. V lost 3 bases, J lost 1 base, and 7 bases stayed unmatched. The CDR3 coding sequence is TGTGCCATCAGTGAAGCAGGGGGCATTGGGAACACTGAAGCTTTCTTT. Amino acids: CAISEAGGIGNTEAFF.

This chain joins TRBV5-1 and TRBJ2-3; the D gene is possibly TRBD2 (5 bases). The V gene lost 0 bases and the J gene lost 5 bases, with 10 bases spanning the gap. Per germline, CDR1 SGHRS and CDR2 YFSETQ. The CDR3 runs to 14 residues. In DNA, the CDR3 is TGCGCCAGCAGCTTGGCCCTGGGAGAAGATACGCAGTATTTT. Translated, it gives CASSLALGEDTQYF.

This clone has more than one count but fewer than ten. The rearrangement uses TRBV5-4 and TRBJ2-1; D perhaps matches TRBD2 (6 bases). Germline V CDR1 and CDR2: SGHNT, YYREEE (reference sequence). This CDR3 has 14 amino acids. The DNA for the CDR3 is TGTGCTTACCACCGGGGGAACTCCTACAATGAGCAGTTCTTC. It codes for CAYHRGNSYNEQFF.

V is TRBV5-1 and J is TRBJ2-2; D unclear. The germline V and J ends were trimmed by 0 bases and 6 bases, with 6 bases remaining between them. CDR1 is SGHRS, CDR2 YFSETQ, per germline. The CDR3 loop spans 13 amino acids. For the CDR3, the DNA is TGCGCCAGCAGCTTGGAGCAGGCCGGGGAGCTGTTTTTT. Its translation: CASSLEQAGELFF.

The gene calls are TRBV7-2 and TRBJ1-1; D perhaps matches TRBD1 (6 bases). There are 14 residues in the CDR3. Germline assignment: CDR1 SGHTA and CDR2 FQGNSA. The V end was cut by 7 bases, the J end by 2 bases, with 14 bases between. The CDR3 here is CASTPQGHNTEAFF. The CDR3 nucleotides read TGTGCCAGCACCCCACAGGGACACAACACTGAAGCTTTCTTT.

This rearrangement joins TRBV7-2 to TRBJ2-7; TRBD2 might be the D (5 bases). Trimming removed 1 base from V and 6 bases from J, with 13 bases in between. This CDR3 spans 14 amino acids. Germline V lookup: CDR1 SGHTA, CDR2 FQGNSA. As DNA, the CDR3 is TGTGCCAGCAGCTTAGGAATAGCGAACCCCGAGCAGTACTTC. Amino acid sequence: CASSLGIANPEQYF. Combining the CDR3 with reference TRBV7-2 and TRBJ2-7 gives the whole variable domain GAGVSQSPSNKVTEKGKDVELRCDPISGHTALYWYRQSLGQGLEFLIYFQGNSAPDKSGLPSDRFSAERTGGSVSTLTIQRTQQEDSAVYLCASSLGIANPEQYFGPGTRLTVT.

This clone was recorded a few times. The chain employs TRBV18 and TRBJ2-5, with 9 bases fitting TRBD1. Germline CDR1 and CDR2: KGHSH and LQKENI. With V trimmed by 3 bases and J by 5 bases, 7 bases remained unmatched. This CDR3 is 15 amino acids long. The CDR3 sequence is CASSPGDRGEETQYF. For the CDR3, the DNA is TGTGCCAGCTCACCCGGAGACAGGGGGGAGGAGACCCAGTACTTC.

Only a few counts were recorded for this clone. CDR3 nucleotide sequence: TGTGCCAGCTCACCGGCCGCGGGGGGCAAAGAGACCCAGTACTTC. This gives the protein CASSPAAGGKETQYF. This sequence joins TRBV18 and TRBJ2-5; TRBD2 agrees at 8 bases. This CDR3 has 15 amino acids. CDR1 is KGHSH and CDR2 is LQKENI in the germline V gene. V shed 3 bases, J shed 3 bases, and the junction held 6 bases outside the gene matches.

The chain is built from TRBV7-2 and TRBJ2-7; a weak D match, TRBD1 (6 bases). The CDR3 spans 13 residues. With 5 bases removed from V and 3 bases from J, the gap between germline ends came to 11 bases. The germline CDR1 and CDR2 sequences are SGHTA and FQGNSA. This CDR3 is CASSTIRGYEQYF. The CDR3 coding sequence is TGTGCCAGCAGCACCATCAGGGGCTACGAGCAGTACTTC.

This clone has only a few counts. The V and J genes are TRBV19 and TRBJ2-7, with a weak D call TRBD1 (6 bases). The CDR3 has 14 amino acids. The V gene's germline CDR1 is LNHDA and CDR2 SQIVND (reference sequence). Trimming left V 6 bases short and J 3 bases short, with 15 bases between. CDR3 protein: CASRRGPGDYEQYF. Here the CDR3 DNA reads TGTGCCAGTAGACGAGGTCCAGGGGACTACGAGCAGTACTTC.